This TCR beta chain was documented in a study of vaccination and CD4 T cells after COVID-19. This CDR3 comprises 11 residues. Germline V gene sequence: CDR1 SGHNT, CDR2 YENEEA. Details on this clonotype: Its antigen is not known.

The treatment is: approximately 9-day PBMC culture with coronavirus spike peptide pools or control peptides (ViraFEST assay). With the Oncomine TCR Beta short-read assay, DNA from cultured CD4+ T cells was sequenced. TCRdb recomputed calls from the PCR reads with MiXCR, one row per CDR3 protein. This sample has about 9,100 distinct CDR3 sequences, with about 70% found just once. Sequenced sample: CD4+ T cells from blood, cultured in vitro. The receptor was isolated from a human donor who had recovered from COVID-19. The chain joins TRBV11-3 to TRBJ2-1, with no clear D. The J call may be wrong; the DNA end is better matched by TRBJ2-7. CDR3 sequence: CASSLTYEQYF. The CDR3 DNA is TGTGCCAGCAGCTTGACCTACGAGCAGTACTTC.